This T cell receptor (beta chain) was found in a study of identical twins. This clonotype was recorded at least ten times. What it binds is not known. TCRdb itself ran the 5' RACE reads through MiXCR, one entry per CDR3 protein. Here the sample spans some 500,000 distinct CDR3 sequences, approximately 10% being singletons. Germline lookup yields CDR1 LGHNA and CDR2 YNFKEQ. V trimming: 4 bases; J trimming: 2 bases; junction bases outside the gene matches: 18. There are 20 residues in the CDR3. Overall study findings and caveats: Whereas memory repertoires showed no such difference, abundant cord blood beta clonotypes carried fewer insertions.

This sample was also put to use in a study of yellow fever vaccine responses in identical twins.

This chain uses TRBV4-2 with TRBJ2-7; 12 nucleotides line up with TRBD2. The TCR was taken from a young woman in good health. Sequencing used PBMCs. In DNA, the CDR3 is TGTGCCAGCAGCCGATATTATAAACTGGAACTAGCGGGAGGACCCTACGAGCAGTACTTC. Translating it yields CASSRYYKLELAGGPYEQYF.